The 5 T cell receptor beta chains presented below share a single source sample, sequenced in a study of post-analysis software for immune sequencing data (dated by TCRdb to the mid-2010s). The library came from PCR. TCRdb shows the sequencer as Illumina HiSeq 2500. To reduce PCR and sequencing biases, unique molecular identifiers were incorporated into the TCR beta cDNA libraries. The public reads were run again by TCRdb, first through fastp at Q25 and then through MiXCR, and only productive beta chains were kept. Rows merge per CDR3 protein into single entries with the most common DNA and genes. This sample gives fewer than 600,000 distinct CDR3 sequences in total; 45% of them show up just once. The top ten hold about 12% of the sample. Study-wide conclusions, independent of this receptor: Significantly higher frequencies in patients than in controls were found for roughly 5 TRBV segments, including TRBV5-6, TRBV5-1 and TRBV20-1.

Their antigens remain unidentified. Source material: blood. The receptors here all came from a girl between 5 and 17 years old with multiple sclerosis.

V and J are TRBV13 and TRBJ2-1, with no clear D. The CDR3 is 15 amino acids. Trimming cost V 4 bases and J 0 bases, with 10 bases left between them. Germline CDR1 is PRHDT and CDR2 is FYEKMQ (reference sequence). The CDR3 reads CASSSRRTSYNEQFF. DNA for the CDR3: TGTGCCAGCAGCTCGCGGAGAACCTCCTACAATGAGCAGTTCTTC.

This clonotype has only a few counts. The V call is TRBV7-3, the J call TRBJ2-3, with TRBD2 identical over 9 bases. This CDR3 is 15 amino acids long. V shed 0 bases and J 4 bases; nucleotides not matched to a gene: 2. CDR1 is SGHTA and CDR2 is FQGTGA in the germline V gene. The CDR3: CASSLTSGSPDTQYF. The CDR3 DNA reads as TGTGCCAGCAGCTTAACTAGCGGGAGCCCAGATACGCAGTATTTT.

The V call is TRBV5-1, the J call TRBJ2-5; D might be TRBD1 (5 bases). The end of the DNA aligns better with TRBJ2-7, so the J call may be wrong. This CDR3 is built from 15 residues. Germline V gene sequence: CDR1 SGHRS, CDR2 YFSETQ. CDR3 in amino acids: CASSFSGKGTYEQYF. As DNA, the CDR3 is TGCGCCAGCAGCTTCTCAGGGAAGGGTACCTACGAGCAGTACTTC.

V is TRBV27 and J is TRBJ1-5, with 9 bases fitting TRBD1. Unmatched junction bases numbered 7, after V lost 4 bases and J lost 6 bases. From germline, CDR1 is MNHEY and CDR2 SMNVEV (reference sequence). The CDR3 length is 15 residues. CDR3 nucleotide sequence: TGTGCCAGCAGTTCACCACAGGGGGCAACTCAGCCCCAGCATTTT. This translates into CASSSPQGATQPQHF.

A few counts support this clonotype. V and J are TRBV11-2 and TRBJ2-7; 8 bases fit TRBD1. The DNA end favors TRBJ2-5, so the J call may be wrong. This CDR3 is built from 15 residues. Germline CDR1 SGHAT, CDR2 FQNNGV. CDR3 nucleotides: TGTGCCAGCAGCCGAAACGGACAGGGCGGGGAGACCCAGTACTTC. Protein sequence: CASSRNGQGGETQYF.